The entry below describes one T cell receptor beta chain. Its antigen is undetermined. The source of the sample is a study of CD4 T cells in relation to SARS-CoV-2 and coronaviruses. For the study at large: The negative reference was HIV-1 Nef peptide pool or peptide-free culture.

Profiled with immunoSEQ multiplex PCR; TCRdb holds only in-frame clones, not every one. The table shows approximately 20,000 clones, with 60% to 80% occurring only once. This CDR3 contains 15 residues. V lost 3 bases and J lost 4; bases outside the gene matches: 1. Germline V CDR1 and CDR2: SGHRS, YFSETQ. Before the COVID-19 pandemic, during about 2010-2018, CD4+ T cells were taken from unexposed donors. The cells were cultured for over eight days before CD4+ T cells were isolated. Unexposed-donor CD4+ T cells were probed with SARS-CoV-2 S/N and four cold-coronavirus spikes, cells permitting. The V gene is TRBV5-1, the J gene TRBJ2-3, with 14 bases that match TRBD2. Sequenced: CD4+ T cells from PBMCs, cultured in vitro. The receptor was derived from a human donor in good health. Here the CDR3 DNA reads TGCGCCAGCAGCTGGGGACTAGCGGGAGCAGATACGCAGTATTTT. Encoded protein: CASSWGLAGADTQYF.